The rows below give T cell receptor beta chains drawn from one sample of a study of CD8+ T cells in alopecia areata. Sequencing used immunoSEQ multiplex PCR; TCRdb keeps in-frame clones, though not all of them. In the table there are about 150,000 clones, just over 65% of which are singletons. The specimen comprised CD4+ T cells sorted from blood, sampled at week 4, from a patient treated with tofacitinib. The receptors here all came from a human donor with alopecia areata. CDR3s include the opening cysteine and the closing phenylalanine or tryptophan. The D gene is left open where the match is weak. Clone size appears in some rows only: once, few, many, or a class for an expanded clone.

CDR3 DNA: TGCAGCGTTGGAAGTCGGACACGAACCTACGAGCAGTACTTC
CDR3 protein: CSVGSRTRTYEQYF
J gene: TRBJ2-7
V gene: TRBV29-1
clone size: few
D gene: -

CDR3 DNA: TGCGCCAGCAGCCCGGACGTGGCGAATGGTGGTGAGCAGTTCTTC
CDR3 protein: CASSPDVANGGEQFF
J gene: TRBJ2-1
V gene: TRBV5-1
clone size: few
D gene: -

CDR3 DNA: TGTGCCAGCACGGGCCCTTACGACAATGAGCAGTTCTTC
CDR3 protein: CASTGPYDNEQFF
J gene: TRBJ2-1
V gene: TRBV25-1
clone size: -
D gene: -

CDR3 DNA: TGCGCCAGCAGCCAAGGGACAGGGAATTCACCCCTCCACTTT
CDR3 protein: CASSQGTGNSPLHF
J gene: TRBJ1-6
V gene: TRBV4-3
clone size: -
D gene: TRBD1

CDR3 DNA: TGTGCCAGCAGTGTAGGTCATCTCACAGATACGCAGTATTTT
CDR3 protein: CASSVGHLTDTQYF
J gene: TRBJ2-3
V gene: TRBV6-6
clone size: -
D gene: -

CDR3 DNA: TGTGCCAGCAGCCTTGGATACAATGAGCAGTTCTTC
CDR3 protein: CASSLGYNEQFF
J gene: TRBJ2-1
V gene: TRBV14
clone size: -
D gene: -

CDR3 DNA: TGTGCCAGCAGCTTAGCTGAGCGGGGGGCCGCGAGAACCGGGGAGCTGTTTTTT
CDR3 protein: CASSLAERGAARTGELFF
J gene: TRBJ2-2
V gene: TRBV7-8
clone size: -
D gene: TRBD2

CDR3 DNA: TGCAGCGTTCGGGAGGGCAATCAGCCCCAGCATTTT
CDR3 protein: CSVREGNQPQHF
J gene: TRBJ1-5
V gene: TRBV29-1
clone size: once
D gene: -

CDR3 DNA: TGCAGCGTTTTCCTAGGTAACCATGGTGCAGATACGCAGTATTTT
CDR3 protein: CSVFLGNHGADTQYF
J gene: TRBJ2-3
V gene: TRBV29-1
clone size: -
D gene: -

CDR3 DNA: TGTGCCTTCCGACAGGGGGTTGGCGATTCACCCCTCCACTTT
CDR3 protein: CAFRQGVGDSPLHF
J gene: TRBJ1-6
V gene: TRBV30
clone size: -
D gene: TRBD1

CDR3 DNA: TGTGCCAGCAGCTTAGCCGGTTGGCAAGAGACCCAGTACTTC
CDR3 protein: CASSLAGWQETQYF
J gene: TRBJ2-5
V gene: TRBV7-2
clone size: few
D gene: -

CDR3 DNA: TGTGCCAGCTCACCATCGGGGGAGGTGCAGTACTTC
CDR3 protein: CASSPSGEVQYF
J gene: TRBJ2-7
V gene: TRBV18
clone size: -
D gene: -

CDR3 DNA: TGCGCCAGCAGCCAAAGTGACGTACGTGGCTACACCTTC
CDR3 protein: CASSQSDVRGYTF
J gene: TRBJ1-2
V gene: TRBV4-1
clone size: -
D gene: -

CDR3 DNA: TGCAGCGCCGAACAGACGGGCTCTGGGGCCAACGTCCTGACTTTC
CDR3 protein: CSAEQTGSGANVLTF
J gene: TRBJ2-6
V gene: TRBV29-1
clone size: -
D gene: -

CDR3 DNA: TGCGCCAGCAGCCGACGGGGGACAGGGAAATACGAGCAGTACTTC
CDR3 protein: CASSRRGTGKYEQYF
J gene: TRBJ2-7
V gene: TRBV5-1
clone size: -
D gene: TRBD1